The following is a TCR beta chain sequence with its context. The assay was immunoSEQ multiplex PCR, and TCRdb's table has in-frame clones only and misses some. The table has about 3,300 clones, around 84% seen once; the top ten hold approximately 2.5%. The data were obtained in a study of PD-1 blockade in classical Hodgkin lymphoma. The time point is: newly diagnosed, previously untreated cHL patient sample. Out of thawed PBMCs, magnetic negative selection purified CD4+ T cells. This CDR3 has 11 residues. Trimming removed 0 bases at V and 7 bases at J, with 7 bases between. The germline V gene encodes CDR1 GTSNPN and CDR2 SVGIG (reference sequence).

The specimen was CD4+ T cells from blood. This sequence was found in a human donor with classical Hodgkin lymphoma. This sequence joins TRBV30 and TRBJ2-7; no clear D. The CDR3 is CAWSVAGEQYF. DNA for the CDR3: TGTGCCTGGAGTGTAGCCGGGGAGCAGTACTTC. Full variable domain (rest looked up from reference TRBV30 and TRBJ2-7): SQTIHQWPATLVQPVGSPLSLECTVEGTSNPNLYWYRQAAGRGLQLLFYSVGIGQISSEVPQNLSASRPQDRQFILSSKKLLLSDSGFYLCAWSVAGEQYFGPGTRLTVT.